This is a list of T cell receptor beta chains from one sample in a study of shared clonotypes between healthy human individuals. The method was immunoSEQ multiplex PCR; TCRdb's version includes in-frame clones alone and lacks a portion of them. Of approximately 500,000 clones detected, over 75% appear once; the ten largest clones hold roughly an eighth. Material for sequencing was PBMCs. The source of these receptors is a middle-aged woman in good health. Some clones in this sample may be carry-over from other donors' samples. The CDR3 runs from the conserved cysteine through the conserved F or W. The D gene is left open where the match is weak. Clone size is shown for a subset of rows, as once, few, many or a class of expanded clone.

>TRBV28|.|.|TRBJ1-2
CASTTGSGYTF
TGTGCCAGCACAACAGGCTCTGGCTACACCTTC
>TRBV28|TRBD1|.|TRBJ1-1
CASSLYSGGAFF
TGTGCCAGCAGTTTATACTCAGGGGGAGCTTTCTTT
>TRBV5-6|TRBD1|.|TRBJ1-2
CASSPGQGIGYGYTF
TGTGCCAGCAGCCCCGGACAGGGCATTGGTTATGGCTACACCTTC
>TRBV27|TRBD1|.|TRBJ2-3
CASSPNPTGGRGGTDTQYF
TGTGCCAGTTCACCTAACCCGACAGGGGGCAGGGGCGGCACAGATACGCAGTATTTT
>TRBV15|TRBD1|few|TRBJ1-5
CATSERGLSNQPQHF
TGTGCCACCTCCGAAAGGGGGCTTAGCAATCAGCCCCAGCATTTT
>TRBV7-3|.|.|TRBJ2-1
CASSLSWGLTNEQFF
TGTGCCAGCAGCTTATCCTGGGGACTCACCAATGAGCAGTTCTTC
>TRBV4-3|TRBD1|.|TRBJ1-4
CASSQTTGATNEKLFF
TGCGCCAGCAGCCAAACGACAGGGGCAACTAATGAAAAACTGTTTTTT
>TRBV11-2|.|few|TRBJ2-1
CASSPDPRNEQFF
TGTGCCAGCAGCCCGGACCCCCGTAATGAGCAGTTCTTC
>TRBV2|.|.|TRBJ1-4
CASSPGTPNEKLFF
TGTGCCAGCAGCCCTGGGACACCGAATGAAAAACTGTTTTTT
>TRBV7-7|.|.|TRBJ2-1
CASSLDGGGYNEQFF
TGTGCCAGCAGCTTAGACGGAGGGGGGTACAATGAGCAGTTCTTC
>TRBV28|.|.|TRBJ2-7
CASRRGRSYEQYF
TGTGCCAGCAGGCGGGGCAGGTCCTACGAGCAGTACTTC
>TRBV5-1|.|.|TRBJ2-4
CASSLEWGKNIQYF
TGCGCCAGCAGCTTGGAATGGGGCAAAAACATTCAGTACTTC